Included here is one T cell receptor (beta chain) sequence, with context. This record comes from a study of beta chain features in type 1 diabetes. Looking at the study overall: There were approximately 100,000,000 sorted cells examined across all samples.

The CDR3 has 16 amino acids. Trimming took 2 bases from V and 1 from J; bases not matched to a gene: 8. CDR1 and CDR2 from the germline V gene are MDHEN and SYDVKM. Since all of the isolated RNA was reverse transcribed, expressed TCRB transcripts were what got sequenced. Generated by immunoSEQ multiplex PCR, the TCRdb table keeps only in-frame clones and is missing some. The sample lists hundreds of thousands of clones; around 12% were seen once. This chain uses TRBV28 with TRBJ2-7; 7 bases line up with TRBD1. This clonotype originated in a man between 18 and 29 years old in good health. The material sequenced was naive CD4+ T cells from blood. This CDR3 is CASSLGAAGGSYEQYF. CDR3 in DNA: TGTGCCAGCAGTTTAGGGGCCGCAGGGGGTTCCTACGAGCAGTACTTC.